This T cell receptor beta chain stems from a study of T cell responses to AZD1222 COVID-19 vaccine. Broader study findings: Baseline seropositives among AZD1222 recipients totaled only five to seven. In a largely white British group with more females than males, clonal diversity was possibly underestimated. In all cases, repertoires were sampled only after the peak T cell response. Spike-specific TCR breadth and depth were elevated following two AZD1222 doses.

This clone was found a few times. Its cognate antigen is unknown. The method was immunoSEQ multiplex PCR; TCRdb's version includes in-frame clones alone and lacks a portion of them. The sample comprises around 70,000 clones, 88% of which are singletons, and around 4.9% rests with the top ten. Looked up from germline, CDR1 is SGHNT and CDR2 is YYREEE (reference sequence). CDR3 length equals 15 residues. The V and J ends lost 3 bases and 4 bases, in that order; junction bases with no gene match: 3. The J gene is TRBJ2-1, the V gene TRBV5-4; 11 bases map to TRBD1. This clonotype was sampled from an adult who received the MenACWY meningococcal vaccine as a control. This sample comprised peripheral blood, obtained 28 days after the second dose of the MenACWY control vaccine. CDR3 loop: CASSSGTGGYNEQFF. The DNA for the CDR3 is TGTGCCAGCAGCTCCGGGACAGGGGGGTACAATGAGCAGTTCTTC.